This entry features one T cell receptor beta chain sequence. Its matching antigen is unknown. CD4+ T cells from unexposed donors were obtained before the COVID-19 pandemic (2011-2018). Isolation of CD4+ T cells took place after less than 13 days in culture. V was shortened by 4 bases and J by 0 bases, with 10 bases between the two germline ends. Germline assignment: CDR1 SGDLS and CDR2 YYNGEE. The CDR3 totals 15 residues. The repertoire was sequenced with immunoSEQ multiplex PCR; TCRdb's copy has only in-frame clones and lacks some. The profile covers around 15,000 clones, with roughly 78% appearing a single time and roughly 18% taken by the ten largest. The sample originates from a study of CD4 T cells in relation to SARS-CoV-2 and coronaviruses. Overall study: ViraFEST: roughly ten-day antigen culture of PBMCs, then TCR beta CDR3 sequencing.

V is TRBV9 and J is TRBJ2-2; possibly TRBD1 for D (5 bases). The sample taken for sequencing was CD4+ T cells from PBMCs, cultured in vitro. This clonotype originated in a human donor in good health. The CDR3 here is CASSPQDTNTGELFF. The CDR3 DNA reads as TGTGCCAGCAGCCCCCAGGACACGAACACCGGGGAGCTGTTTTTT.